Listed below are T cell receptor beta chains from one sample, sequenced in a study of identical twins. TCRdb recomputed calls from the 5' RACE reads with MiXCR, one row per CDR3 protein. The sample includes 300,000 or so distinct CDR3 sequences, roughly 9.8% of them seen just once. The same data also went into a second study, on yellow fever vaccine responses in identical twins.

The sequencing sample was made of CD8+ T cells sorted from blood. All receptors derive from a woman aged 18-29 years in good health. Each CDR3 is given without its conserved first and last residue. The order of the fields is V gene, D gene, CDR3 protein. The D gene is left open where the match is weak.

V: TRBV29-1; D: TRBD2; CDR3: SAPTGGNEQF
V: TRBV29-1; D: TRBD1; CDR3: SVEDLNRTGQREQY
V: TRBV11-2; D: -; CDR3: ASSFPEDLAEKTYEQY
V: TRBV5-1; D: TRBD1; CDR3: ASSADREFGYT
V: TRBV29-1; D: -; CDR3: SVEYGIQETQY
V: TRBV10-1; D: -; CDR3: ASSGGPSTDTQY
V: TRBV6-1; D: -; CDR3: ASSEAGALLGDSNQPQH
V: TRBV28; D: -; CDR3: ASSGTRARYNSPLH
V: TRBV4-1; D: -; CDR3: ASSQAAEGYTIY
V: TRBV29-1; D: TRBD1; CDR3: SVDTGTGGWYGANVLT
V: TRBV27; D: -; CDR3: ASSLGLYTGELF
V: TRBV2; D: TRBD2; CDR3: ASSDLGRDTGELF
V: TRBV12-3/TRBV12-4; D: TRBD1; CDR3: ASGTGGVSYEQY
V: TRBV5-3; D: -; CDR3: AMSLGRLSEQY
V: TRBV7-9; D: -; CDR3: ASSPAVLSYNEQF
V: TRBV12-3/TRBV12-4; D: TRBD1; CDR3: ASSFGTGGNQPQH
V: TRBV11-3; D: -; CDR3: ASSYGPSGANVLT
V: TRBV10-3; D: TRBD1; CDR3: AIGTVNSEKLF
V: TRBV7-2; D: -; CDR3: ASRAGVESYNEQF
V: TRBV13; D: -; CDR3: ASSLGASTGANVLT
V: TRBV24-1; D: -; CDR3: ATSERPGYEQF
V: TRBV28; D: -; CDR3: ASRGEPAVGANVLT
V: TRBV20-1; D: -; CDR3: SARAGMNTEAF
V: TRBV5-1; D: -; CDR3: ASHPTETQY
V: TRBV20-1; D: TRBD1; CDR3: SAPGTGTAYEQY
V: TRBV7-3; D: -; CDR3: ASSLNAANTGELF
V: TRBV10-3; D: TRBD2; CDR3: AIRILAGGITGELF
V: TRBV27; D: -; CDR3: ASSFGGYYNEQF
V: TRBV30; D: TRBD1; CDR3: AWSVLMGQEATQY
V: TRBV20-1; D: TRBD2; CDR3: SAFLSGLSTSGYNEQF
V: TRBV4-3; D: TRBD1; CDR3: ASSQDRDRESRLVQF
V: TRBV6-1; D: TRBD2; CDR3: ASRIGLAGYYEQF
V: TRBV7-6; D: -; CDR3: ASSLGGMGYEQY
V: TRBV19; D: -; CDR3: ASSRNRDRYTEAF
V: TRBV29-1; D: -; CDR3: SVEGAATYEQY
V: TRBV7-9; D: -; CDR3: ASSLALQEQETQY
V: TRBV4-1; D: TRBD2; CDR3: ASSQALAAWNTGELF
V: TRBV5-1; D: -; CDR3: ASSAEDSLKLF
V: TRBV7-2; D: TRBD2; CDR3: ASSLIASGGSSSYNEQF
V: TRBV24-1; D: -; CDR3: ATSDLEPYSYNEQF
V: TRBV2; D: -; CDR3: ASSEALRGFNEKLF
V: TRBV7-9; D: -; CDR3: ASSLVPNQPQH
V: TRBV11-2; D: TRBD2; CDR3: ASSLPPGTSGLLSTAEQF
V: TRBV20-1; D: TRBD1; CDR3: SAKDRGAYGYT
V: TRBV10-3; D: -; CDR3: AISVDYYNEQF
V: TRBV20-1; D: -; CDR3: SASTPGISYEQY
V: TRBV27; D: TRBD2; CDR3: ASRMGLTSGDEQY
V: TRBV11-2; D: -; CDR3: ASSLYGVATNEKLF
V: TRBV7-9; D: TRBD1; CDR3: ASSSTGAETQY
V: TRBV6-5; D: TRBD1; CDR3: ASSYTGVPGELF
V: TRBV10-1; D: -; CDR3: ASSESTFPYEQY
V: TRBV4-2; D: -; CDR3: ASSQDYQLDTGELF
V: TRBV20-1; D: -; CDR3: SATASRVEHSPEQF